The 20 T cell receptor beta chains in this list originate from one sample, sequenced in a study of CD8 T cells in ankylosing spondylitis. Using its own MiXCR run on the 5' RACE reads, TCRdb lists one record per CDR3 protein. Of 100,000 to 150,000 distinct CDR3 sequences in the sample, 9.3% were seen once. Material for sequencing was blood, either unsorted or a sorted T cell fraction (not recorded which). The receptors come from a male donor with ankylosing spondylitis or in good health (not recorded which).

This clonotype was seen many times. The genes are TRBV10-2 and TRBJ1-2; no clear D gene. The CDR3 is made up of 12 amino acids. Germline values: CDR1 WSHSY, CDR2 SAAADI. Trimming shortened V by 2 bases and J by 8 bases, and 9 bases separated the two germline ends. The CDR3 here is CASSEGVIGYTF. The CDR3 DNA reads as TGCGCCAGCAGTGAGGGGGTGATCGGCTACACCTTC.

This clonotype has a count of ten or more. The chain combines TRBV20-1 with TRBJ2-1; 9 bases fit TRBD2. The V segment lost 2 bases and the J segment 6 bases; nucleotides outside the gene matches: 8. This CDR3 is built from 15 residues. From germline, CDR1 is DFQATT and CDR2 SNEGSKA (reference sequence). CDR3: CSARPPTSGINEQFF. CDR3 sequence (DNA): TGCAGTGCTAGACCACCGACTAGCGGAATCAATGAGCAGTTCTTC.

This clonotype appeared many times. This chain connects TRBV29-1 to TRBJ2-3; the D gene is possibly TRBD2 (6 bases). Germline V gene data show CDR1 as SQVTM and CDR2 as ANQGSEA. V lost 2 bases to trimming and J lost 0 bases, with 9 bases between them. The CDR3 runs 14 residues. CDR3 protein: CSVEKGLSTDTQYF. CDR3 nucleotide sequence: TGCAGCGTTGAAAAGGGACTTAGCACAGATACGCAGTATTTT.

This clonotype was counted many times. The CDR3: CSARGLAGGNEQFF. The CDR3 region has the DNA TGCAGTGCTAGAGGACTAGCGGGAGGAAATGAGCAGTTCTTC. The chain joins TRBV20-1 to TRBJ2-1, with 13 bases lining up with TRBD2. V was clipped by 1 base and J by 7 bases; unmatched bases: 1. Germline V gives CDR1 DFQATT, CDR2 SNEGSKA (reference sequence). The CDR3 is 14 residues long.

The rearrangement links TRBV27 to TRBJ2-7; 8 bases match TRBD2. CDR3 length: 14 amino acids. Looked up from germline, CDR1 is MNHEY and CDR2 is SMNVEV (reference sequence). The ends lost 6 bases at V and 0 bases at J; junction bases unmatched: 4. The CDR3 region is CASSTGGSSYEQYF. The CDR3 DNA reads TGTGCCAGCAGCACGGGAGGGAGCTCCTACGAGCAGTACTTC.

The DNA for the CDR3 is TGCAGCGTTGTCTTTTTCGTGGCGGGCTCCTACAATGAGCAGTTCTTC. Translated, it gives CSVVFFVAGSYNEQFF. The chain has TRBV29-1 and TRBJ2-1; D is possibly TRBD2 (5 bases). V was cut by 4 bases and J by 0 bases, with 16 bases left in between. This CDR3 comprises 16 residues. The germline V gene has CDR1 SQVTM and CDR2 ANQGSEA.

On this clonotype: This could be a read error, since a much larger clone is one nucleotide away. CDR3 amino acids: CASCLGLAGVGSYNEQFF. CDR3 DNA: TGTGCCAGCTGTTTGGGACTAGCGGGAGTTGGGTCCTACAATGAGCAGTTCTTC. V and J are TRBV12-3 or TRBV12-4 and TRBJ2-1; 14 bases are a match to TRBD2. The CDR3 is 18 residues long.

This clonotype was observed a few times. V and J are TRBV3-1 and TRBJ2-3; 9 positions agree with TRBD2. Looked up from germline, CDR1 is LGHDT and CDR2 is YNNKEL (reference sequence). This CDR3 has 16 residues. Unmatched junction bases numbered 5, after V lost 0 bases and J lost 4 bases. The CDR3 sequence: CASSQDPSGMADTQYF. CDR3 DNA sequence: TGTGCCAGCAGCCAAGACCCTAGCGGGATGGCAGATACGCAGTATTTT.

On this clonotype: Being one base from a much bigger clone, this may be a read error. V gene TRBV3-1 combines with J gene TRBJ2-2; D is undetermined. Looked up from germline, CDR1 is LGHDT and CDR2 is YNNKEL (reference sequence). V gave up 1 base and J gave up 2 bases, with 8 bases separating them. CDR3 length equals 15 residues. The CDR3 DNA reads as TGTGCCAGCAGCCAAGCTCGGCGAAACACCGGGGAGCTGTTTTTT. Protein: CASSQARRNTGELFF.

This clonotype has a handful of counts. This chain connects TRBV3-1 to TRBJ2-7, with 11 bases lining up with TRBD1. Trimming took 8 bases from V and 3 from J; bases not matched to a gene: 18. Germline V gene data show CDR1 as LGHDT and CDR2 as YNNKEL (reference sequence). The CDR3 loop spans 18 amino acids. In DNA, the CDR3 is TGTGCCAGCTGTTTTAGATCCGGGACAGGGGGTGGCTACTACGAGCAGTACTTC. Protein product: CASCFRSGTGGGYYEQYF.

In its sample, this clonotype was seen many times. The J gene is TRBJ2-2, the V gene TRBV5-1; 9 positions match TRBD1. The CDR3 length is 15 residues. CDR1 is SGHRS, CDR2 YFSETQ, per germline. V shed 5 bases, J shed 1 base, and the junction held 3 bases outside the gene matches. The CDR3 sequence: CASRSGQGNTGELFF. CDR3 in DNA: TGCGCCAGCAGATCGGGACAGGGGAACACCGGGGAGCTGTTTTTT.

This clonotype was counted ten times or more. The genes are TRBV20-1 and TRBJ2-1; D unclear. Trimming shortened V by 5 bases and J by 4 bases, and 12 bases separated the two germline ends. CDR1 and CDR2 (germline): DFQATT, SNEGSKA (reference sequence). CDR3 size: 13 residues. CDR3 region: CSAPVLTYNEQFF. The CDR3 nucleotides read TGCAGTGCTCCCGTTTTGACTTACAATGAGCAGTTCTTC.

The V call is TRBV20-1, the J call TRBJ1-2; perhaps TRBD1 as D (6 bases). Looked up from germline, CDR1 is DFQATT and CDR2 is SNEGSKA (reference sequence). V was cut by 5 bases and J by 2 bases, with 12 bases left in between. The CDR3 loop spans 13 amino acids. This CDR3 reads CSAPSQGNYGYTF. The CDR3 DNA is TGCAGTGCTCCCTCTCAGGGGAACTATGGCTACACCTTC.

This clonotype has just a few counts. The V and J genes are TRBV2 and TRBJ2-2; D is undetermined. Trimming removed 6 bases at V and 0 bases at J, with 11 bases between. There are 15 residues in the CDR3. Per the germline V gene, CDR1 is SNHLY and CDR2 is FYNNEI. The CDR3, as DNA: TGTGCCAGCAGGCGCATTACCGCGAACACCGGGGAGCTGTTTTTT. This codes for CASRRITANTGELFF.

This clonotype was detected only a few times. The chain has TRBV7-9 and TRBJ2-3; TRBD2 might be the D (5 bases). Germline lookup yields CDR1 SEHNR and CDR2 FQNEAQ (reference sequence). The V end lost 1 base, the J end lost 1 base, and 9 bases lay between the germline ends. This CDR3 region has 15 residues. Here the CDR3 reads CASSLGEIRTDTQYF. The CDR3 DNA is TGTGCCAGCAGCTTAGGGGAGATTCGCACAGATACGCAGTATTTT.

The CDR3 region is CASSLLGGAGMNSPLHF. The DNA for the CDR3 is TGTGCCAGCAGCTTATTGGGGGGGGCGGGAATGAATTCACCCCTCCACTTT. The gene calls are TRBV7-3 and TRBJ1-6; D may be TRBD1 (6 bases). V dropped 2 bases and J dropped 7 bases, with 18 bases sitting between them. Germline V gene data show CDR1 as SGHTA and CDR2 as FQGTGA. This CDR3 region has 17 residues.

This clonotype showed up just a few times. The chain combines TRBV7-2 with TRBJ2-7, with 9 bases aligning to TRBD1. The CDR3 has 15 amino acids. The V and J ends lost 5 bases and 6 bases, in that order; junction bases with no gene match: 11. Germline values: CDR1 SGHTA, CDR2 FQGNSA. CDR3 sequence: CASSKPGQGRFEQYF. CDR3 in DNA: TGTGCCAGCAGCAAACCGGGACAGGGTCGTTTCGAGCAGTACTTC.

This clonotype was observed many times. The chain joins TRBV11-2 to TRBJ2-2; D not resolved. Germline-derived CDR1 and CDR2 are SGHAT and FQNNGV. The CDR3 length is 14 residues. The ends were cut back, 1 base at V and 4 bases at J, with 7 bases in the middle. In DNA form, the CDR3 reads TGTGCCAGCAGCTTAGGCCTATCCACCGGGGAGCTGTTTTTT. Translating it yields CASSLGLSTGELFF.

This clonotype was found a few times. The V call is TRBV4-2, the J call TRBJ2-2; TRBD2 is a possible D gene (6 bases). V dropped 3 bases and J dropped 6 bases, with 14 bases sitting between them. The CDR3 runs to 15 residues. Germline assignment: CDR1 LGHNA and CDR2 YNFKEQ. Here the CDR3 reads CASSQGLGLSGELFF. Written as DNA, the CDR3 is TGTGCCAGCAGCCAGGGACTCGGGCTATCCGGGGAGCTGTTTTTT.

The chain employs TRBV12-3 or TRBV12-4 and TRBJ2-1, with TRBD2 matching over 8 bases. The CDR3 is 14 amino acids. The ends lost 10 bases at V and 5 bases at J; junction bases unmatched: 10. The CDR3: CATSPGRANNEQFF. The CDR3 DNA reads TGTGCCACCTCCCCCGGGAGGGCCAACAATGAGCAGTTCTTC.